The clone carrying this T cell receptor (beta chain) showed up just a few times. This sample was included in a study of chronic HIV infection and antiretroviral therapy. The CDR3 runs 15 residues. Germline loops: CDR1 MDHEN, CDR2 SYDVKM. V was clipped by 6 bases and J by 2 bases, with 17 bases between them. Via MiXCR, TCRdb re-called the 5' RACE reads, giving one row per CDR3 protein. The data hold over 40,000 distinct CDR3 sequences, with about 18% observed a single time. This TCR derives from an adult who had HIV and had not received antiretroviral therapy, or was an uninfected healthy control (not recorded which). The sample was peripheral blood. The rearrangement joins TRBV28 to TRBJ2-7; D call uncertain. CDR3 coding DNA: TGTGCCAGCAGCCCCCGGAATCCCTTTGCCTACGAGCAGTACTTC. This codes for CASSPRNPFAYEQYF.